This T cell receptor beta chain was captured in a study of chemoradiotherapy in HPV16-positive cancers (dated 2022 in TCRdb). Concerning the study at large: Candidate HPV-specific T-cell clones and common TCR motifs were defined by functional T-cell assays performed on cells from two HPV16-positive patients. The study asked whether T-cell immunity against the HPV oncoproteins E6 and E7 changes during chemoradiotherapy and whether it affects survival. The candidate HPV-specific TCRs and motifs were then tracked in TCR repertoires from 86 patients with HPV-related cancers. On the study overall, not on this receptor specifically: In HPV16-positive patients, expansion of HPV-responsive T cells during chemoradiotherapy was associated with improved recurrence-free survival. Expansion of candidate HPV-specific clones and E7-related TCR motifs was observed in the tumor microenvironment during treatment, whereas no such expansion was observed for non-HPV-specific T cells. The survival association was reported for HPV16-positive patients, and the functional definition of HPV-specific T cells was derived from only a couple of HPV16-positive patients.

Remarks on this clone: The target of this receptor is not known. Base qualities are not at hand, and no much larger clone is one base apart.

Because repertoires were sampled repeatedly during chemoradiotherapy, clonal expansion in the tumor microenvironment could be followed. The library was prepared using the immunoSEQ multiplex PCR assay. TCRdb limited this immuneACCESS table to in-frame rearrangements with V and J called. A share of clones is missing; checked studies link under half to unresolved V genes, and the rest is unexplained. In this sample the table shows just over 7,500 clones, roughly 80% of which occur a single time. 3% of the sample comes from the top ten. The V end loses 3 bases and the J end loses 3 bases, and a stretch of 21 bases separates them. The germline V gene specifies KGHSH as CDR1 and LQKENI as CDR2. The CDR3 has 18 amino acids, counting the end cysteine and phenylalanine. This entry keeps only the CDR3 DNA: 54 bases, framed from base 1.

The sequence was collected from a human donor with HPV-associated anogenital cancer. This receptor chain uses TRBV18 and TRBJ1-5, with TRBD1 tentatively as D gene (5 bases match). The sample here was blood, taken from a patient who underwent chemoradiotherapy. The nucleotides read TGTGCCAGCTCACCGGGGACCGTAGGGATATGGGCCAATCAGCCCCAGCATTTT. It specifies CASSPGTVGIWANQPQHF.